The 14 T cell receptor beta chains reported below all come from one sample, sequenced in a study of cytomegalovirus exposure and HLA in healthy donors. It was with 60 Vbeta and 13 Jbeta primers that the PCR ran. Sequenced by immunoSEQ multiplex PCR; TCRdb stores in-frame clones only, minus some. Of 90,000 to 140,000 clones detected, 76% appear once; the ten largest clones hold around 8.2%. Sequenced: PBMCs. Every receptor here comes from a man in his forties in good health and CMV-seropositive.

This chain joins TRBV7-9 and TRBJ2-5, with D possibly matching TRBD1 (5 bases). Germline V gene data show CDR1 as SEHNR and CDR2 as FQNEAQ (reference sequence). The CDR3 length is 14 residues. V shed 4 bases and J shed 5 bases, with 14 bases lying between them. The CDR3 here is CASSYSAGPETQYF. The DNA of the CDR3 is TGTGCCAGCAGCTACTCGGCAGGGCCTGAGACCCAGTACTTC.

CDR3 amino acids: CASSSGGRGNQPQHF. CDR3 in DNA: TGTGCCAGCAGTTCGGGGGGGCGCGGCAATCAGCCCCAGCATTTT. The J gene is TRBJ1-5, the V gene TRBV27; D is possibly TRBD1 (6 bases). V was cut by 4 bases and J by 2 bases, with 12 bases left in between. From germline, CDR1 is MNHEY and CDR2 SMNVEV (reference sequence). The CDR3 spans 15 residues.

The CDR3 is CASSMTDLGYGYTF. The CDR3 nucleotides are TGTGCCAGCAGTATGACAGATTTGGGCTATGGCTACACCTTC. The chain joins TRBV6-5 to TRBJ1-2; a possible D gene is TRBD1 (5 bases). The germline CDR1 and CDR2 sequences are MNHEY and SVGAGI. V lost 5 bases and J lost 4, with 14 bases in between. The CDR3 contains 14 residues.

This clone was recorded only once. The V gene is TRBV30, the J gene TRBJ2-2; TRBD2 agrees at 10 bases. Per germline, CDR1 GTSNPN and CDR2 SVGIG (reference sequence). This CDR3 has 18 residues. Losses at the gene ends were 1 base for V and 4 bases for J; bases not matched to a gene: 12. CDR3 in amino acids: CAWSEVSGRILGTGELFF. The CDR3 DNA reads as TGTGCCTGGAGTGAGGTTAGCGGGAGGATTTTGGGCACCGGGGAGCTGTTTTTT.

This chain joins TRBV28 and TRBJ2-2; TRBD2 might be the D (5 bases). This CDR3 comprises 16 residues. The ends were cut back, 7 bases at V and 0 bases at J, with 15 bases in the middle. From germline, CDR1 is MDHEN and CDR2 SYDVKM. The CDR3 DNA is TGTGCCAGCAAGTGGACTCCTCTGGCGAACACCGGGGAGCTGTTTTTT. It encodes CASKWTPLANTGELFF.

The chain uses TRBV4-2 and TRBJ2-2, with a tentative D call TRBD2 (6 bases). CDR1 is LGHNA and CDR2 is YNFKEQ in the germline V gene. The CDR3 runs 15 residues. Trimming pared 4 bases from V and 4 bases from J, leaving 13 bases between. In DNA form, the CDR3 reads TGTGCCAGCAGCCCGGGAGAGGGCCTCACCGGGGAGCTGTTTTTT. Protein product: CASSPGEGLTGELFF.

This clone was counted a few times. The chain is built from TRBV7-6 and TRBJ2-7, with D perhaps TRBD2 (7 bases). The CDR3 runs 12 residues. Germline assignment: CDR1 SGHVS and CDR2 FNYEAQ. Trimming took 7 bases from V and 7 from J, leaving 14 bases between them. CDR3 nucleotide sequence: TGTGCCAGCACCCAAGAGGGGGGGGAGCAGTACTTC. Protein product: CASTQEGGEQYF.

The gene calls are TRBV19 and TRBJ2-1; 9 bases match TRBD2. The CDR3 spans 16 residues. Germline V gene data show CDR1 as LNHDA and CDR2 as SQIVND (reference sequence). Germline trimming cut 2 bases from V and 9 bases from J; bases unmatched to any gene: 11. The CDR3 sequence: CASSIRLAGWDSEQFF. CDR3 sequence (DNA): TGTGCCAGTAGTATACGGCTAGCGGGATGGGACAGTGAGCAGTTCTTC.

CDR3 DNA: TGTGCCAGCAGCTTAGCGGGAGGGTCGGTTGAGCAGTTCTTC. It specifies CASSLAGGSVEQFF. The chain combines TRBV11-1 with TRBJ2-1; TRBD2 matches 7 bases. Trimming removed 0 bases from V and 9 bases from J; junction bases left unmatched: 5. CDR1 is SGHAT, CDR2 FQDESV, per germline (reference sequence). The CDR3 sequence is 14 residues long.

The rearrangement links TRBV30 to TRBJ1-3; D is perhaps TRBD1 (5 bases). The V gene lost 2 bases and the J gene lost 0 bases, with 11 bases spanning the gap. Germline values: CDR1 GTSNPN, CDR2 SVGIG (reference sequence). The CDR3 spans 15 residues. CDR3 DNA sequence: TGTGCCTGGAGTCCTCGACAGATCTCTGGAAACACCATATATTTT. This gives the protein CAWSPRQISGNTIYF.

This clone was seen once. V is TRBV7-2 and J is TRBJ2-1; 8 bases align to TRBD2. The CDR3 spans 12 residues. J was trimmed by 13 bases and V by 1 base; bases with no gene match: 3. Germline-derived CDR1 and CDR2 are SGHTA and FQGNSA. The CDR3 spells CASSLVGLGQFF. As DNA, the CDR3 is TGTGCCAGCAGCTTAGTGGGACTAGGACAGTTCTTC.

V and J are TRBV11-2 and TRBJ2-7, with 11 bases fitting TRBD1. The CDR3 loop spans 14 amino acids. Germline CDR1 is SGHAT and CDR2 is FQNNGV. The junction had 5 bases not matched to a gene; V was cut back by 6 bases and J by 4 bases. CDR3 in amino acids: CASSPGTGGYEQYF. The CDR3 nucleotides are TGTGCCAGCAGTCCCGGGACAGGGGGTTACGAGCAGTACTTC.

V gene TRBV6-5 combines with J gene TRBJ2-5; TRBD2 matches 7 bases. Germline-derived CDR1 and CDR2 are MNHEY and SVGAGI. This CDR3 comprises 14 residues. V was pared by 7 bases and J by 2 bases, with 7 bases of the junction left unmatched. The CDR3 coding sequence is TGTGCCAGCAACCGAGCGGGGTCTCAAGAGACCCAGTACTTC. As protein: CASNRAGSQETQYF.

This chain connects TRBV19 to TRBJ2-1, with 7 bases fitting TRBD1. CDR3 size: 11 residues. The germline CDR1 and CDR2 sequences are LNHDA and SQIVND (reference sequence). Germline trimming cut 4 bases from V and 12 bases from J; bases unmatched to any gene: 3. DNA for the CDR3: TGTGCCAGTAGTACTGCAGGGGGGCAGTTCTTC. Encoded protein: CASSTAGGQFF.